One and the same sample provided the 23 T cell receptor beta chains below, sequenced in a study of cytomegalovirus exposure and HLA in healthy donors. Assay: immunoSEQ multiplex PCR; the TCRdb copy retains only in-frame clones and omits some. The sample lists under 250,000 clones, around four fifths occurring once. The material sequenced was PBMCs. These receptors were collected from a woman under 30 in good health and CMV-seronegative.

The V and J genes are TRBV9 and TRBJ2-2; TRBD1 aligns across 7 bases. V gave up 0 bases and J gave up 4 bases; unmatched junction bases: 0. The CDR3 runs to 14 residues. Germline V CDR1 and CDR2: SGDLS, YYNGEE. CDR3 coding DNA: TGTGCCAGCAGCGTAGGGGACAGCACCGGGGAGCTGTTTTTT. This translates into CASSVGDSTGELFF.

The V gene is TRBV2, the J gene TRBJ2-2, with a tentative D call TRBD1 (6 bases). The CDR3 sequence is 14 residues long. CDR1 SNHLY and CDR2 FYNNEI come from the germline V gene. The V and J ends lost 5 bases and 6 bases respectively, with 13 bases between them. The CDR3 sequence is CASSYNRASGELFF. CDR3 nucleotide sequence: TGTGCCAGCAGTTACAACAGGGCATCCGGGGAGCTGTTTTTT.

DNA of the CDR3: TGTGCCAGCAGTGATGGGGGGAAGGGGCATCAGCCCCAGCATTTT. Protein sequence: CASSDGGKGHQPQHF. This chain uses TRBV2 with TRBJ1-5; D possibly corresponds to TRBD1 (5 bases). CDR3 length: 15 amino acids. The ends were cut back, 3 bases at V and 5 bases at J, with 14 bases in the middle. Per the germline V gene, CDR1 is SNHLY and CDR2 is FYNNEI.

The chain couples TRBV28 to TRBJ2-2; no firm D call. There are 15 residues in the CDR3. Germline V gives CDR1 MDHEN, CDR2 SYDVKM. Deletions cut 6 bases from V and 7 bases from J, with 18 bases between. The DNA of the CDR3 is TGTGCCAGCAGGGAATCAGGTGATTCTGGCGGGGAGCTGTTTTTT. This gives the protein CASRESGDSGGELFF.

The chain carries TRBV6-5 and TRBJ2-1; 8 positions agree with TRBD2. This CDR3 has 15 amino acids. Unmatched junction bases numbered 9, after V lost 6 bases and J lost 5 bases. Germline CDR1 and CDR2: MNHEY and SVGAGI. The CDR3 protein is CASRLSGSWDNEQFF. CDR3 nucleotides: TGTGCCAGCAGATTGAGCGGGAGTTGGGACAATGAGCAGTTCTTC.

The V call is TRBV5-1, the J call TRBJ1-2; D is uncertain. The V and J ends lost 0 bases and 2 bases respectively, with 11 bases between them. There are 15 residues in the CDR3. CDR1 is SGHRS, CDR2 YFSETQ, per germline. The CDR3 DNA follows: TGCGCCAGCAGCTTGGCGTTAGGTTCCAACTATGGCTACACCTTC. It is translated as CASSLALGSNYGYTF.

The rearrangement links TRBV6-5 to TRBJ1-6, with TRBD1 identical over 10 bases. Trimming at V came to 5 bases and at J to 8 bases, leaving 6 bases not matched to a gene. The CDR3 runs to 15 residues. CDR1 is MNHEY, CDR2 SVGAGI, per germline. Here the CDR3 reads CASSAGTGVYSPLHF. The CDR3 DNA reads TGTGCCAGCAGTGCTGGGACAGGGGTTTATTCACCCCTCCACTTT.

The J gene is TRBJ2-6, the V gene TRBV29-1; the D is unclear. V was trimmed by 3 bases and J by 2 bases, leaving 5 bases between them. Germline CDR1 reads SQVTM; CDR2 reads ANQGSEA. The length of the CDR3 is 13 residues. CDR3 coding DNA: TGCAGCGTTGATGAGACTGGGGCCAACGTCCTGACTTTC. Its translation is CSVDETGANVLTF.

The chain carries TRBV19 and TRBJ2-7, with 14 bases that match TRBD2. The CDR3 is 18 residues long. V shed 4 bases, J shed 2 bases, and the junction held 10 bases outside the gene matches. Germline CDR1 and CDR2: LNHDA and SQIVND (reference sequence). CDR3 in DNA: TGTGCCAGTAGTACCCGGGGACTAGCGGGAGAGGGTGCCTACGAGCAGTACTTC. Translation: CASSTRGLAGEGAYEQYF.

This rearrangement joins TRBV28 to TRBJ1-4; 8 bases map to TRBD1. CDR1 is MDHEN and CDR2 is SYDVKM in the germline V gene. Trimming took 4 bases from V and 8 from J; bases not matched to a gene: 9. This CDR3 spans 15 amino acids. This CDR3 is CASSSLDRVGEKLFF. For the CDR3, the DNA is TGTGCCAGCAGTTCCTTGGACAGGGTGGGCGAAAAACTGTTTTTT.

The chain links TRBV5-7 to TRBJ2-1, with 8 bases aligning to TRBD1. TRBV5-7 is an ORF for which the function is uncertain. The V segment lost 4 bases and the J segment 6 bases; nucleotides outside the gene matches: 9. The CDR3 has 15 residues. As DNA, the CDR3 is TGTGCCAGCAGCCCACTGGGTGACAGGGGCAATGAGCAGTTCTTC. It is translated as CASSPLGDRGNEQFF.

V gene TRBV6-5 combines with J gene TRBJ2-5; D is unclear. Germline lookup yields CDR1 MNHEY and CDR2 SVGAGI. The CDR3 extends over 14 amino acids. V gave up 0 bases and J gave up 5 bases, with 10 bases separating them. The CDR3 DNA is TGTGCCAGCAGTTACTCGAGTAGAGACGAGACCCAGTACTTC. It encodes CASSYSSRDETQYF.

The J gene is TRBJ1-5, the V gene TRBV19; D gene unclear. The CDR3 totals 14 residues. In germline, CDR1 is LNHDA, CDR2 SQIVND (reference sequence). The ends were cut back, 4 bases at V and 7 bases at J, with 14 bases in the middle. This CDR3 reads CASSTLPFRQPQHF. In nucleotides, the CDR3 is TGTGCCAGTAGTACCCTCCCCTTCAGGCAGCCCCAGCATTTT.

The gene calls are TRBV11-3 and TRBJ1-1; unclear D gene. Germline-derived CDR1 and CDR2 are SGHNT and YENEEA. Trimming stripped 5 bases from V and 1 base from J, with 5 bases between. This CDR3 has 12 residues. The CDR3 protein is CASSPRNTEAFF. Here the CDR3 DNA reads TGTGCCAGCAGCCCCAGGAACACTGAAGCTTTCTTT.

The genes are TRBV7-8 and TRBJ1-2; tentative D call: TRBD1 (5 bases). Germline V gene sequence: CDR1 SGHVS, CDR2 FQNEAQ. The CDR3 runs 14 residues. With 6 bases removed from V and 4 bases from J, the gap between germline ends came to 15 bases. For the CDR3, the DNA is TGTGCCAGCAGTCCCACGACAGTTTCCTATGGCTACACCTTC. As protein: CASSPTTVSYGYTF.

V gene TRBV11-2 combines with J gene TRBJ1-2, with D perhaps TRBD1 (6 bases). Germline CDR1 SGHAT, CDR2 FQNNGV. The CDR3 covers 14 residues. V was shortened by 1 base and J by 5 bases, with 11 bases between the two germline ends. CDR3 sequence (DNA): TGTGCCAGCAGCTTAGGGGACACAAAATATGGCTACACCTTC. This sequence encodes CASSLGDTKYGYTF.

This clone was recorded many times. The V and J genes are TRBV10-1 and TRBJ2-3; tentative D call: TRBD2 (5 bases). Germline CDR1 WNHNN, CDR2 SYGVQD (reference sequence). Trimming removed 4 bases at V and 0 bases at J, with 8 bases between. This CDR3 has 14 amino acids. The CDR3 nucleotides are TGCGCCAGCAGTGTTGGCGGGAGCACAGATACGCAGTATTTT. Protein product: CASSVGGSTDTQYF.

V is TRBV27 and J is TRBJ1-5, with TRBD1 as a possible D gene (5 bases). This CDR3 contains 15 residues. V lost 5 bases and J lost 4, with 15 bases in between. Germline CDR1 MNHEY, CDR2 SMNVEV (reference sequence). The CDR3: CASSPTRVGNQPQHF. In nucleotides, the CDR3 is TGTGCCAGCAGTCCTACCAGGGTAGGGAATCAGCCCCAGCATTTT.

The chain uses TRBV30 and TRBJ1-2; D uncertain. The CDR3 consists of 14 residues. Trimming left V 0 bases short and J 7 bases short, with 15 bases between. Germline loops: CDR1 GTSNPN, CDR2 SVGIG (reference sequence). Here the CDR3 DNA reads TGTGCCTGGAGTGTAGGGATGGGCAGCAGTGGCTACACCTTC. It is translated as CAWSVGMGSSGYTF.

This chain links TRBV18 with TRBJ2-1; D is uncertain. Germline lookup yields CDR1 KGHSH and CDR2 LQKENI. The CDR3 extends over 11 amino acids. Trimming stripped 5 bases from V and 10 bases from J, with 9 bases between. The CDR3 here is CASSGRAEQFF. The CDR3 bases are TGTGCCAGCTCAGGCCGGGCCGAGCAGTTCTTC. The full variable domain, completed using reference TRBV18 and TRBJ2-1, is NAGVMQNPRHLVRRRGQEARLRCSPMKGHSHVYWYRQLPEEGLKFMVYLQKENIIDESGMPKERFSAEFPKEGPSILRIQQVVRGDSAAYFCASSGRAEQFFGPGTRLTVL.

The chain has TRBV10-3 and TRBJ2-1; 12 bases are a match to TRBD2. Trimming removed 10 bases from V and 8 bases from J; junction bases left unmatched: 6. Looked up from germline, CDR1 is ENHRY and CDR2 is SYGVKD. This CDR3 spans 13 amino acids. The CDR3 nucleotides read TGTGCCACTAGCGGGGGGGCTCGGGATGAGCAGTTCTTC. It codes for CATSGGARDEQFF.

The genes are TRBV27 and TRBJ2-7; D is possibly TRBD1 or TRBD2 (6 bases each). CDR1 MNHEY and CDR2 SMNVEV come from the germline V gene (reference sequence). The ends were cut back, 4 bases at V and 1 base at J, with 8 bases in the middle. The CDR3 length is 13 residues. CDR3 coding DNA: TGTGCCAGCAGTTGGGGGGCTTCCTACGAGCAGTACTTC. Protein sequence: CASSWGASYEQYF.

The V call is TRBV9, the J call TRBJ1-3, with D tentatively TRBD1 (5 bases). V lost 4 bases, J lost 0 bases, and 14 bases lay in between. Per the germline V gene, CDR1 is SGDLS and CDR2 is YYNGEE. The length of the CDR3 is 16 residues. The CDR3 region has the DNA TGTGCCAGCAGCCCTCCCCGACAGAGCTCTGGAAACACCATATATTTT. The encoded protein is CASSPPRQSSGNTIYF. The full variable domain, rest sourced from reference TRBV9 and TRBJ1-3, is DSGVTQTPKHLITATGQRVTLRCSPRSGDLSVYWYQQSLDQGLQFLIQYYNGEERAKGNILERFSAQQFPDLHSELNLSSLELGDSALYFCASSPPRQSSGNTIYFGEGSWLTVV.